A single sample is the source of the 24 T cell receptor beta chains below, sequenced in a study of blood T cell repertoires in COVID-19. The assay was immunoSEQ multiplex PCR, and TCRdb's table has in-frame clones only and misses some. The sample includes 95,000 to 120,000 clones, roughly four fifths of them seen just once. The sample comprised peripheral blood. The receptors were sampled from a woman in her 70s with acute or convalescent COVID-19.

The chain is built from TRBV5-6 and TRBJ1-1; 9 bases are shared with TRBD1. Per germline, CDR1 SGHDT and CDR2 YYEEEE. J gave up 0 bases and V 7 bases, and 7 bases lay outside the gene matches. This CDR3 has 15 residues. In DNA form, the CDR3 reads TGTGCCAGCGCGAGACAGGGGGGAGTGAACACTGAAGCTTTCTTT. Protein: CASARQGGVNTEAFF.

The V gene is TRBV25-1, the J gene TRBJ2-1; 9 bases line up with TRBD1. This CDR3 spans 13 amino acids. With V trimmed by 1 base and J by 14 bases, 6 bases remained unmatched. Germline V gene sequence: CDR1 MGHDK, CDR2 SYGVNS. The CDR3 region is CASSELGTGSEFF. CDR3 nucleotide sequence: TGTGCCAGCAGTGAATTGGGGACAGGGTCAGAGTTCTTC.

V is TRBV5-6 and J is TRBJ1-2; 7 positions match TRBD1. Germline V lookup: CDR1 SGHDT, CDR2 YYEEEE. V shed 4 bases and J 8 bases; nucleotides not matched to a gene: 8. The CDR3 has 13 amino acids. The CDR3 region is CASSLGTAGGYTF. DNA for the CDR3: TGTGCCAGCAGCCTAGGGACAGCTGGGGGCTACACCTTC.

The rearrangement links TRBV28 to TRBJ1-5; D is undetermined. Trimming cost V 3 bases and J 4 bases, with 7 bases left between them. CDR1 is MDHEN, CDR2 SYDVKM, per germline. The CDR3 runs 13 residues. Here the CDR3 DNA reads TGTGCCAGCAGTTTGAACACAAATCAGCCCCAGCATTTT. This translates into CASSLNTNQPQHF.

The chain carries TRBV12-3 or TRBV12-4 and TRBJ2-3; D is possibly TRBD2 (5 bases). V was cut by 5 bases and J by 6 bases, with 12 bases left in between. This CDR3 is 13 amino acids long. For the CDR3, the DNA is TGTGCCAGCAGTCCCCAGTCGGGGGATACGCAGTATTTT. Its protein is CASSPQSGDTQYF.

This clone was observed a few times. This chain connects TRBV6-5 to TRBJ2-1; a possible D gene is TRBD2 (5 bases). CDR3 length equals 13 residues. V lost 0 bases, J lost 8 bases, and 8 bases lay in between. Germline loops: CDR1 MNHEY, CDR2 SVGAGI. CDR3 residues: CASSYSGSYEQFF. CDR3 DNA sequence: TGTGCCAGCAGTTACTCGGGGAGCTATGAGCAGTTCTTC.

CDR3 DNA: TGCGCCAGCAGCAGTTTACAGGGGACGTTGGCCGGGGAGCTGTTTTTT. This translates into CASSSLQGTLAGELFF. V is TRBV5-1 and J is TRBJ2-2; 7 positions match TRBD1. This CDR3 has 16 amino acids. The trim removed 4 bases at V and 6 bases at J, leaving 12 bases unmatched. Per germline, CDR1 SGHRS and CDR2 YFSETQ.

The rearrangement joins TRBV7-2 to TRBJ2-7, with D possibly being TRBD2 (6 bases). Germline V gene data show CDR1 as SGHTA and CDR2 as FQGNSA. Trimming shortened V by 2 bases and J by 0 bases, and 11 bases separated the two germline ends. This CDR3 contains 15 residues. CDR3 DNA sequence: TGTGCCAGCAGCTTACAGGCAGCGGGCTCCTACGAGCAGTACTTC. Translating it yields CASSLQAAGSYEQYF. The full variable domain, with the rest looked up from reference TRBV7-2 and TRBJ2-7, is GAGVSQSPSNKVTEKGKDVELRCDPISGHTALYWYRQSLGQGLEFLIYFQGNSAPDKSGLPSDRFSAERTGGSVSTLTIQRTQQEDSAVYLCASSLQAAGSYEQYFGPGTRLTVT.

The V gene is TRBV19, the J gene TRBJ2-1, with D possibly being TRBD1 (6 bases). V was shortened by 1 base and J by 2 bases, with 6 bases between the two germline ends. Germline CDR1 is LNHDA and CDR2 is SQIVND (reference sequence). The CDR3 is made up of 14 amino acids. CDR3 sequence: CASSIGGPYNEQFF. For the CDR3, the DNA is TGTGCCAGTAGTATAGGGGGGCCCTACAATGAGCAGTTCTTC.

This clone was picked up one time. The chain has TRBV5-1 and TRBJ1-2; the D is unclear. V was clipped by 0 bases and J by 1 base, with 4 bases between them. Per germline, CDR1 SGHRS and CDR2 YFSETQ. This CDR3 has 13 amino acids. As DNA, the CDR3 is TGCGCCAGCAGCTTGGACGGTAACTATGGCTACACCTTC. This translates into CASSLDGNYGYTF.

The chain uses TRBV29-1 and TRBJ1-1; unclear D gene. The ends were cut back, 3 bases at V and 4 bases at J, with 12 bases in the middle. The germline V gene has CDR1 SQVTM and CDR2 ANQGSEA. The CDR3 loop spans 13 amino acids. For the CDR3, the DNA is TGCAGCGTTGAGTTTTTTCGGGGCACTGAAGCTTTCTTT. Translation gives CSVEFFRGTEAFF.

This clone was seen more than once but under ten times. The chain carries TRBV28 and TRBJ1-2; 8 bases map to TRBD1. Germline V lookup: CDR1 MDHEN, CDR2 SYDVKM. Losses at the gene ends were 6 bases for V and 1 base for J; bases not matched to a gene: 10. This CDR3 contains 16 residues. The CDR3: CASSPQLGQGNYGYTF. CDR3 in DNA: TGTGCCAGCAGCCCGCAACTCGGACAGGGTAACTATGGCTACACCTTC.

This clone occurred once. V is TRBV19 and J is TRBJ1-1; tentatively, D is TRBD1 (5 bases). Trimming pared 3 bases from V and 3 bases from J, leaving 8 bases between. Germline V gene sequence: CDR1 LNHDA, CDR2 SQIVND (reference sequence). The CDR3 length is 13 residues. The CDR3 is CASSISRDTEAFF. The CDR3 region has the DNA TGTGCCAGTAGTATCTCCAGGGACACTGAAGCTTTCTTT.

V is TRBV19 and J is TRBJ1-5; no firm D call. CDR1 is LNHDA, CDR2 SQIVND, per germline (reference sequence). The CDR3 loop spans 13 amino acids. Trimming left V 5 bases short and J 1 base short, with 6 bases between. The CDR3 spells CASSPQSNQPQHF. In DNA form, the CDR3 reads TGTGCCAGTAGTCCACAGAGCAATCAGCCCCAGCATTTT.

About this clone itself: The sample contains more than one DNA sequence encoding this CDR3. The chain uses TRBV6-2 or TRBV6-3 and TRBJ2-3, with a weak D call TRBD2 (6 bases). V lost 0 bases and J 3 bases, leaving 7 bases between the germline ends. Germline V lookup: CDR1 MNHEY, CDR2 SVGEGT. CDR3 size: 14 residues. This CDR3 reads CASSYSTRTDTQYF. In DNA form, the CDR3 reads TGTGCCAGCAGTTACTCGACTAGAACAGATACGCAGTATTTT.

CDR3 sequence: CASSLALQGDTGELFF. CDR3 in DNA: TGCGCCAGCAGCTTGGCCCTACAGGGGGACACCGGGGAGCTGTTTTTT. This sequence joins TRBV5-1 and TRBJ2-2, with 8 positions matching TRBD1. Germline V gives CDR1 SGHRS, CDR2 YFSETQ. This CDR3 spans 16 amino acids. V trimming: 0 bases; J trimming: 3 bases; junction bases outside the gene matches: 4.

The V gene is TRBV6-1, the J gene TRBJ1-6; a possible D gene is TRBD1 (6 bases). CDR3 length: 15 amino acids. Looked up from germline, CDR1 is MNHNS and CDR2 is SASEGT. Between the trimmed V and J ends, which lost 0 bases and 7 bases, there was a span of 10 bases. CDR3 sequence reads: CASSEAPRGNSPLHF. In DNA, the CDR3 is TGTGCCAGCAGTGAAGCGCCCAGGGGCAATTCACCCCTCCACTTT.

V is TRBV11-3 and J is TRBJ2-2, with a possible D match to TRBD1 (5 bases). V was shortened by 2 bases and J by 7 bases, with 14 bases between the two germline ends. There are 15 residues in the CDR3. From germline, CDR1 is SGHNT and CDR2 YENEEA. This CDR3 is CASSLSWGSDGELFF. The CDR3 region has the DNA TGTGCCAGCAGCTTATCATGGGGCTCGGACGGGGAGCTGTTTTTT.

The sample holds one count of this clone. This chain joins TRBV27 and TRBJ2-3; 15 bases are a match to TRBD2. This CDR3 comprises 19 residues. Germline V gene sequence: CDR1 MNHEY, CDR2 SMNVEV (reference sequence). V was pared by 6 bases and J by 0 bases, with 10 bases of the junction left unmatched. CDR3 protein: CASSPFGLAGGPSTDTQYF. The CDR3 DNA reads TGTGCCAGCAGCCCCTTCGGACTAGCGGGGGGGCCGAGCACAGATACGCAGTATTTT.

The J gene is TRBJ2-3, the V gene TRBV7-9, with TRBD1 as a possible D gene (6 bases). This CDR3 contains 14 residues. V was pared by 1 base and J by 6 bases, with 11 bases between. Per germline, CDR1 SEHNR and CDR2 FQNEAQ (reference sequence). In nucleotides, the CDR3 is TGTGCCAGCAGCTTAGGACAGGTCTGGGATACGCAGTATTTT. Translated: CASSLGQVWDTQYF. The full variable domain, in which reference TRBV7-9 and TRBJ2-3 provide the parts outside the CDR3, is DTGVSQNPRHKITKRGQNVTFRCDPISEHNRLYWYRQTLGQGPEFLTYFQNEAQLEKSRLLSDRFSAERPKGSFSTLEIQRTEQGDSAMYLCASSLGQVWDTQYFGPGTRLTVL.

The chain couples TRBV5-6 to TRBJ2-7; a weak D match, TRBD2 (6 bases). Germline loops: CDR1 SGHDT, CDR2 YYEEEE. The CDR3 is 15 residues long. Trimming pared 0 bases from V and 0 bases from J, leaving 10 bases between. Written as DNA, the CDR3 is TGTGCCAGCAGCTTGGTCGGGAGAGCCTCCTACGAGCAGTACTTC. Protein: CASSLVGRASYEQYF.

The CDR3 region has the DNA TGCGCCAGCAGTGAGCAGCCAGGGGATACGCAGTATTTT. Translated, it gives CASSEQPGDTQYF. V gene TRBV10-1 combines with J gene TRBJ2-3; the D gene is possibly TRBD1 (5 bases). The germline CDR1 and CDR2 sequences are WNHNN and SYGVQD (reference sequence). The CDR3 runs to 13 residues. V was trimmed by 2 bases and J by 6 bases, leaving 9 bases between them.

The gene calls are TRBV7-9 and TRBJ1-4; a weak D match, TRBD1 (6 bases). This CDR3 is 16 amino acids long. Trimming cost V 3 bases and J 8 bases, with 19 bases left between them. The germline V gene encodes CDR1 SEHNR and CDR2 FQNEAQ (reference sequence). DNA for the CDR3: TGTGCCAGCAGCTTCGCAACGGGGCGCGGGGGCGAAAAACTGTTTTTT. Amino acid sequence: CASSFATGRGGEKLFF.

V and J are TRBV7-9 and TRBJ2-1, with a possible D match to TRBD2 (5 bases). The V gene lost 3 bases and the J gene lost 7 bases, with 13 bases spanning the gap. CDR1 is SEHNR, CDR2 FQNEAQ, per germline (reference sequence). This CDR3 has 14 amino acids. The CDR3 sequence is CASSFIPGGNEQFF. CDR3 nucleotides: TGTGCCAGCAGCTTTATCCCCGGCGGGAATGAGCAGTTCTTC. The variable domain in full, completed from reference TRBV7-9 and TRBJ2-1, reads DTGVSQNPRHKITKRGQNVTFRCDPISEHNRLYWYRQTLGQGPEFLTYFQNEAQLEKSRLLSDRFSAERPKGSFSTLEIQRTEQGDSAMYLCASSFIPGGNEQFFGPGTRLTVL.